This T cell receptor (beta chain) is from a study of tumor and adjacent non-tumor tissue in lung cancer. Study-wide context: Millions of productive TCRbeta reads were obtained per sample on average.

No cell sorting was done before RNA was extracted from the tissue. Study outcomes and limitations: TCR diversity was significantly greater in tumor than normal lung tissue. Normal lung showed higher cumulative top 100 clone frequency than tumor.

This clonotype was picked up a small number of times. Its target is not known. A read error may be the cause here, since a much bigger clone is one base away. A modified ARM-PCR protocol with three rounds of nested PCR amplified TCRbeta. TCRdb reprocessed the multiplex PCR reads with MiXCR, giving one entry per CDR3 protein. Of 200,000 to 250,000 distinct CDR3 sequences in the sample, roughly 70% were seen once. V lost 6 bases and J 3 bases, leaving 11 bases between the germline ends. This CDR3 region has 13 residues. The chain has TRBV12-3 or TRBV12-4 and TRBJ1-1, with D unresolved. The receptor comes from a man aged 60 to 75 with non-small cell lung cancer. Sequencing was done on a sample of lung tumor tissue. For the CDR3, the DNA is TGTGCCAGCAGATTATTGCAAGACACTGAAGCTTTCTTT. Translated: CASRLLQDTEAFF.